Listed below are T cell receptor beta chains from one sample, sequenced in a study of Ad26.COV2.S vaccination and SARS-CoV-2 variants. The table came from immunoSEQ multiplex PCR; TCRdb's copy has only in-frame clones and leaves some out. The sample holds roughly 700,000 clones, around 89% seen once. This material consisted of peripheral blood, taken in a trial of Ad26.COV2.S vaccine versus placebo. The receptor set was obtained from a person between 18 and 59 years old who received the Ad26.COV2.S COVID-19 vaccine or a placebo. CDR3s include the opening cysteine and the closing phenylalanine or tryptophan. D genes are given only for firm matches. Clone size appears in some rows only: once, few, many, or a class for an expanded clone.

j_gene | abundance | v_gene | d_gene | CDR3aa | CDR3nt
TRBJ2-3 | NA | TRBV6-5 | NA | CASTLGGRADTQYF | TGTGCCAGCACTTTAGGGGGGCGGGCAGATACGCAGTATTTT
TRBJ2-7 | NA | TRBV6-5 | TRBD2 | CASSIAGSYEQYF | TGTGCCAGCAGTATAGCGGGATCCTACGAGCAGTACTTC
TRBJ1-6 | few | TRBV18 | TRBD1 | CASSPTGSASSPLHF | TGTGCCAGCTCACCGACAGGGTCGGCCAGCTCACCCCTCCACTTT
TRBJ1-1 | NA | TRBV7-9 | NA | CASSLEAGRAFF | TGTGCCAGCAGCTTAGAGGCAGGTCGGGCTTTCTTT
TRBJ2-1 | once | TRBV7-8 | TRBD2 | CASSLNGVAGDVEQFF | TGTGCCAGCAGCTTAAATGGGGTAGCGGGAGATGTTGAGCAGTTCTTC
TRBJ1-1 | NA | TRBV4-3 | NA | CASSLHPPGGNTEAFF | TGCGCCAGCAGCCTTCACCCGCCCGGCGGAAACACTGAAGCTTTCTTT
TRBJ2-7 | NA | TRBV3-1/TRBV3-2 | NA | CASRSAQQGKTYEQYF | TGTGCCAGCAGGTCAGCTCAGCAAGGGAAGACCTACGAGCAGTACTTC
TRBJ2-1 | once | TRBV3-1/TRBV3-2 | TRBD2 | CASSQRTSGSQFF | TGTGCCAGCAGCCAACGGACTAGCGGGAGCCAGTTCTTC
TRBJ1-2 | NA | TRBV18 | TRBD1 | CASSPSQGDGYTF | TGTGCCAGCTCACCTTCACAGGGGGATGGCTACACCTTC
TRBJ2-2 | NA | TRBV19 | TRBD2 | CASSIGLAGGQDTGELFF | TGTGCCAGTAGTATCGGACTAGCGGGAGGGCAGGACACCGGGGAGCTGTTTTTT
TRBJ2-3 | NA | TRBV24-1 | NA | CATSGGGGQGTDTQYF | TGTGCCACCAGTGGCGGCGGGGGCCAGGGCACAGATACGCAGTATTTT
TRBJ2-3 | NA | TRBV30 | NA | CAWSVSDRQYF | TGTGCCTGGAGTGTCTCCGACAGGCAGTATTTT
TRBJ1-5 | NA | TRBV3-1/TRBV3-2 | TRBD1 | CASSPRTGANQPQHF | TGTGCCAGCAGCCCGAGGACAGGGGCTAATCAGCCCCAGCATTTT
TRBJ1-2 | once | TRBV18 | TRBD1 | CASSPPGGTGGENYGYTF | TGTGCCAGCTCACCCCCTGGAGGGACAGGGGGCGAGAACTATGGCTACACCTTC
TRBJ2-6 | NA | TRBV25-1 | NA | CASICRDKRSGANVLTF | TGTGCCAGCATATGCCGGGACAAACGCTCTGGGGCCAACGTCCTGACTTTC
TRBJ1-6 | NA | TRBV3-1/TRBV3-2 | TRBD1 | CASSHRDRGPLLTIVCNSPLHF | TGTGCCAGCAGCCACCGGGACAGGGGCCCACTCTTGACTATAGTATGTAATTCACCCCTCCACTTT
TRBJ1-4 | NA | TRBV6-5 | NA | CASSYRGEDEKLFF | TGTGCCAGCAGTTACAGGGGCGAGGATGAAAAACTGTTTTTT
TRBJ2-7 | NA | TRBV7-8 | NA | CASSLEGGTYEQYF | TGTGCCAGCAGCTTAGAGGGCGGAACCTACGAGCAGTACTTC
TRBJ1-3 | NA | TRBV5-4 | TRBD1 | CASSLQTGAGNTIYF | TGTGCCAGCAGCCTCCAGACAGGGGCTGGAAACACCATATATTTT
TRBJ2-3 | NA | TRBV4-1 | TRBD2 | CASSLRGGEGTDTQYF | TGCGCCAGCAGCCTGCGGGGGGGCGAGGGCACAGATACGCAGTATTTT
TRBJ1-3 | NA | TRBV10-3 | NA | CASSLGNTIYF | TGTGCCTCATCTCTTGGGAACACCATATATTTT
TRBJ2-3 | NA | TRBV5-1 | NA | CASSLGSGSTDTQYF | TGCGCCAGCAGCTTGGGGAGCGGCAGCACAGATACGCAGTATTTT
TRBJ2-5 | NA | TRBV7-9 | TRBD1 | CASLRDREETQYF | TGTGCCAGTCTCCGGGACAGGGAAGAGACCCAGTACTTC
TRBJ2-6 | NA | TRBV19 | NA | CASSIEQGPPKGVLTF | TGTGCCAGTAGTATTGAACAGGGCCCCCCAAAGGGCGTCCTGACTTTC
TRBJ2-7 | few | TRBV7-9 | TRBD1 | CASSAGTGVEQYF | TGTGCCAGCAGCGCCGGGACAGGCGTCGAGCAGTACTTC
TRBJ1-2 | NA | TRBV7-2 | NA | CASSLALSQGLLYGYTF | TGTGCCAGCAGCTTAGCACTTTCGCAGGGGCTCCTGTATGGCTACACCTTC
TRBJ2-2 | NA | TRBV5-1 | NA | CASSFGGTGELFF | TGCGCCAGCAGCTTCGGGGGAACCGGGGAGCTGTTTTTT
TRBJ2-7 | NA | TRBV30 | NA | CAWSNIPGSEQYF | TGTGCCTGGAGTAATATCCCAGGGAGCGAGCAGTACTTC
TRBJ2-7 | NA | TRBV12-3/TRBV12-4 | TRBD1 | CASGQEIYEQYF | TGTGCCAGCGGACAGGAGATATACGAGCAGTACTTC
TRBJ2-7 | NA | TRBV27 | NA | CASCSVAGPKEQYF | TGTGCCAGCTGTTCCGTGGCAGGGCCTAAGGAGCAGTACTTC
TRBJ2-3 | NA | TRBV10-3 | TRBD2 | CAISESGLAGTFLLTDTQYF | TGTGCCATCAGTGAGTCAGGACTAGCGGGTACTTTTCTCCTCACAGATACGCAGTATTTT
TRBJ1-4 | once | TRBV6-1 | TRBD1 | CASSGRTGRGANEKLFF | TGTGCCAGCAGTGGTCGGACAGGGAGAGGAGCTAATGAAAAACTGTTTTTT
TRBJ1-2 | NA | TRBV24-1 | TRBD1 | CATSDPGQGVYGYTF | TGTGCCACCAGTGACCCCGGACAGGGTGTCTATGGCTACACCTTC
TRBJ1-6 | NA | TRBV10-3 | TRBD1 | CAISDEGQYRIPPLHF | TGTGCCATCAGTGACGAGGGACAGTACCGGATTCCACCCCTCCACTTT
TRBJ2-7 | NA | TRBV27 | NA | CASSFREAGYEQYF | TGTGCCAGCAGTTTCAGAGAGGCGGGGTACGAGCAGTACTTC
TRBJ1-1 | NA | TRBV6-5 | NA | CASSYWGSMNTEAFF | TGTGCCAGCAGTTACTGGGGCAGTATGAACACTGAAGCTTTCTTT
TRBJ2-7 | NA | TRBV19 | NA | CASSVTGLAYEQYF | TGTGCCAGTAGCGTGACAGGTCTGGCCTACGAGCAGTACTTC
TRBJ2-1 | once | TRBV10-3 | TRBD2 | CATEGLAGGPRNNEQFF | TGTGCCACCGAGGGACTAGCGGGGGGGCCCCGAAACAATGAGCAGTTCTTC
TRBJ2-2 | NA | TRBV24-1 | NA | CATSDLAGTVNTGELFF | TGTGCCACCAGTGATTTGGCGGGGACGGTGAACACCGGGGAGCTGTTTTTT
TRBJ2-1 | NA | TRBV5-4 | TRBD2 | CASSLYPSGTYNEQFF | TGTGCCAGCAGCTTGTACCCTAGCGGGACCTACAATGAGCAGTTCTTC
TRBJ2-1 | NA | TRBV2 | TRBD1 | CASREGQGTFEQFF | TGTGCCAGCAGGGAAGGACAGGGGACCTTTGAGCAGTTCTTC
TRBJ1-2 | NA | TRBV12-3/TRBV12-4 | NA | CASRVDTVRGYTF | TGTGCCAGCAGGGTGGACACGGTGAGAGGCTACACCTTC
TRBJ1-5 | few | TRBV2 | TRBD1 | CASMEQGANPQPQHF | TGTGCCAGCATGGAACAGGGGGCTAACCCTCAGCCCCAGCATTTT
TRBJ2-2 | NA | TRBV27 | NA | CASRGTVQAGRNGELFF | TGTGCCAGCAGGGGGACAGTACAAGCGGGGCGGAACGGGGAGCTGTTTTTT
TRBJ1-5 | NA | TRBV4-2 | NA | CASSQEGVEGNQPQHF | TGTGCCAGCAGCCAAGAGGGGGTGGAGGGCAATCAGCCCCAGCATTTT
TRBJ2-2 | NA | TRBV5-1 | NA | CASRGLNTGELFF | TGCGCCAGCCGGGGTCTTAACACCGGGGAGCTGTTTTTT
TRBJ1-5 | few | TRBV6-1 | NA | CASSEGDSNQPQHF | TGTGCCAGCAGTGAAGGGGATAGCAATCAGCCCCAGCATTTT
TRBJ2-2 | NA | TRBV5-5 | NA | CASSFTGELFF | TGTGCCAGCAGCTTTACCGGGGAGCTGTTTTTT
TRBJ2-1 | NA | TRBV19 | NA | CASSSRALGNEQFF | TGTGCCAGTAGTAGCAGGGCCTTGGGAAATGAGCAGTTCTTC
TRBJ1-1 | NA | TRBV19 | NA | CASSWGGNTEAFF | TGTGCCAGTAGTTGGGGCGGTAACACTGAAGCTTTCTTT
TRBJ1-2 | once | TRBV27 | NA | CASTRAPGPPNYGYTF | TGTGCCAGCACCCGGGCCCCCGGGCCCCCTAACTATGGCTACACCTTC
TRBJ2-7 | NA | TRBV5-1 | TRBD2 | CASSLSGIEYEQYF | TGCGCCAGCAGCTTGAGCGGGATAGAATACGAGCAGTACTTC
TRBJ1-5 | NA | TRBV4-3 | NA | CASSQDFRGHQPQHF | TGCGCCAGCAGCCAAGACTTCAGGGGACATCAGCCCCAGCATTTT
TRBJ2-1 | NA | TRBV19 | NA | CASSQGARRYNEQFF | TGTGCCAGTAGTCAAGGGGCGAGACGTTACAATGAGCAGTTCTTC
TRBJ2-2 | NA | TRBV19 | NA | CASSIVSGTGELFF | TGTGCCAGTAGTATAGTTTCAGGCACCGGGGAGCTGTTTTTT
TRBJ2-3 | NA | TRBV12-3/TRBV12-4 | NA | CASSLYSYTQYF | TGTGCCAGCAGTTTATACTCCTATACGCAGTATTTT
TRBJ2-5 | NA | TRBV5-4 | NA | CASSLEPGRLQETQYF | TGTGCCAGCAGCTTGGAGCCGGGACGGCTACAAGAGACCCAGTACTTC